The source of this T cell receptor (beta chain) is a study of radiotherapy plus CTLA-4 blockade in lung cancer. Trimming took off 9 bases at V and 0 bases at J, with 14 bases between the two ends. The CDR3 totals 15 residues. Germline-derived CDR1 and CDR2 are LNHDA and SQIVND (reference sequence). This clone has a handful of counts. Assay: immunoSEQ multiplex PCR; the TCRdb copy retains only in-frame clones and omits some. Of tens of thousands of clones detected, approximately 76% appear once; the ten largest clones hold around 10%. This chain joins TRBV19 and TRBJ1-4; maybe TRBD1 (5 bases). The source material was peripheral blood, sampled from a patient treated with radiotherapy plus ipilimumab. The sequence was collected from a human donor with non-small cell lung cancer who had stable disease on radiotherapy plus ipilimumab. As DNA, the CDR3 is TGTGCCAGCCGATTCCAGACAGCAACTAATGAAAAACTGTTTTTT. Protein product: CASRFQTATNEKLFF.